This T cell receptor (beta chain) was captured in a study of shared clonotypes between healthy human individuals. Sequencing was performed with immunoSEQ multiplex PCR; in TCRdb, only in-frame clones are kept and a portion is missing. The table includes about 2.4 million clones, approximately 92% detected once. The CDR3 runs to 16 residues. Germline V lookup: CDR1 SGHRS, CDR2 YFSETQ. V was clipped by 4 bases and J by 5 bases, with 21 bases between them. This receptor was identified in a man aged 18 to 29 in good health. V and J are TRBV5-1 and TRBJ2-5; possibly TRBD1 or TRBD2 for D (7 bases each). Specimen: naive CD4+ T cells sorted from blood. Described subset: CD45RA+ positively selected. CDR3 DNA: TGCGCCAGCAGCCAGGGGGGGACTCCGGCTGGGGAGACCCAGTACTTC. Translating gives CASSQGGTPAGETQYF.